This TCR beta chain originates from a study of CD4+ T cells in melanoma. Overall study findings and caveats: In melanoma, neoantigen-specific CD4+ T cells reportedly differed in differentiation state. A reported correlation linked neoantigen-specific CD4+ T cells to CD8+, macrophage and B cell function.

Note on this clone: The antigen remains unidentified.

This CDR3 has 14 residues. V was trimmed by 1 base and J by 7 bases, leaving 16 bases between them. Germline loops: CDR1 GTSNPN, CDR2 SVGIG (reference sequence). The repertoire was sequenced with immunoSEQ multiplex PCR; TCRdb's copy has only in-frame clones and lacks some. The data hold about 7,200 clones, with 69% observed a single time. The sequenced sample was cells from a culture (not recorded whether cultured in vitro). The rearrangement uses TRBV30 and TRBJ2-5; the D call may be TRBD1 or TRBD2 (5 bases each). This receptor was obtained from a human donor with melanoma. This CDR3 is CAWSDTGRAATQYF. CDR3 bases: TGTGCCTGGAGTGACACGGGGCGGGCTGCGACCCAGTACTTC.